This record looks at one T cell receptor delta chain sequence and its context. This receptor's antigen is unknown. At one end the junction does not follow the germline gene, possibly because of a read error. The same CDR3 can be traced to other DNA sequences in this sample. The source of the sample is a study of gamma-delta T cells after stem cell transplantation (dated by TCRdb to about 2016). Library construction relied on RT-PCR. The run used an Illumina MiSeq. TCRdb recomputed clones from the public reads with CATT; identical DNA rows were then combined. The sample has over 5,500 delta-chain clones on record, nearly 25% of them singletons. The ten largest clones capture roughly 18% of the sample. Counted from cysteine to phenylalanine, this CDR3 has 16 amino acids. Just CDR3 DNA is preserved here, 48 bases in frame from base 1. Looking up the germline V gene yields CDR1 GEAIGNYY and CDR2 EKD.

Recombination joined TRDV2 with TRDJ1; TRDD3 lines up with 12 middle nucleotides. This receptor was identified in a human donor. It is not recorded whose cells these are; they may come from a transplant donor. The sequencing sample was made of gamma-delta T cells. The nucleotide sequence is given as TGTGCCTGTTACACTCTGGGGGATACGCGCACCGATAAACTCATCTTT. Its translation reads: CACYTLGDTRTDKLIF.